The 29 T cell receptor beta chains below all came from one sample that was sequenced in a study of Graves' ophthalmopathy and Graves' hyperthyroidism. RNA transcripts were the template, and TCR beta CDR3 regions were amplified from them. The library came from an HTBI-primed first-round RT-PCR and a second-round multiplex PCR. TCRdb independently ran MiXCR on the multiplex PCR reads; one entry per CDR3 protein. The profile shows fewer than 650,000 distinct CDR3 sequences, about a fifth of them singletons. The sample consisted of peripheral blood. All receptors come from a woman under 30 with stable Graves' hyperthyroidism. Some clones in this sample may be carry-over from other donors' samples.

This clonotype was counted ten times or more. The chain joins TRBV10-1 to TRBJ1-2; a possible D gene is TRBD1 (6 bases). CDR3 length: 13 amino acids. CDR1 WNHNN and CDR2 SYGVQD come from the germline V gene (reference sequence). V lost 8 bases and J lost 3, with 13 bases in between. CDR3 sequence reads: CASPDRTHYGYTF. Written as DNA, the CDR3 is TGCGCCAGCCCCGACAGGACCCACTATGGCTACACCTTC.

This clonotype was seen only a few times. V is TRBV25-1 and J is TRBJ1-5; 7 bases are shared with TRBD1. Per germline, CDR1 MGHDK and CDR2 SYGVNS. Germline trimming cut 2 bases from V and 12 bases from J; bases unmatched to any gene: 7. The CDR3 is 13 amino acids. The CDR3: CASSERETGRQHF. The CDR3 DNA reads TGTGCCAGCAGTGAAAGGGAGACAGGGCGCCAGCATTTT.

This clonotype was counted at least ten times. The chain employs TRBV5-1 and TRBJ2-7; 7 bases agree with TRBD2. V shed 5 bases and J 3 bases; nucleotides not matched to a gene: 11. The CDR3 is made up of 15 amino acids. In germline, CDR1 is SGHRS, CDR2 YFSETQ. In DNA, the CDR3 is TGCGCCAGCAGGCTTTTCGGGGAGGGATACTACGAGCAGTACTTC. Protein product: CASRLFGEGYYEQYF. Combining the CDR3 with reference TRBV5-1 and TRBJ2-7 gives the whole variable domain KAGVTQTPRYLIKTRGQQVTLSCSPISGHRSVSWYQQTPGQGLQFLFEYFSETQRNKGNFPGRFSGRQFSNSRSEMNVSTLELGDSALYLCASRLFGEGYYEQYFGPGTRLTVT.

The chain combines TRBV18 with TRBJ1-5; 8 nucleotides align to TRBD1. The junction had 17 bases not matched to a gene; V was cut back by 6 bases and J by 7 bases. CDR3 length equals 17 residues. CDR1 is KGHSH and CDR2 is LQKENI in the germline V gene. In DNA form, the CDR3 reads TGTGCCAGCTCCGTACGTTATCCTGACAGGGGAGGGCAGCCCCAGCATTTT. Its protein is CASSVRYPDRGGQPQHF.

The chain carries TRBV6-1 and TRBJ2-2, with D perhaps TRBD2 (6 bases). Germline V CDR1 and CDR2: MNHNS, SASEGT. The V end lost 5 bases, the J end lost 5 bases, and 12 bases lay between the germline ends. The length of the CDR3 is 14 residues. This chain's CDR3 is CASSRDGRTGELFF. The CDR3 DNA sequence: TGTGCCAGCAGTAGAGATGGGAGGACCGGGGAGCTGTTTTTT.

The V gene is TRBV28, the J gene TRBJ1-5, with D tentatively TRBD1 (6 bases). CDR1 is MDHEN, CDR2 SYDVKM, per germline. CDR3 length equals 14 residues. V was clipped by 1 base and J by 7 bases, with 11 bases between them. The CDR3 region is CASSLSPGGQPQHF. Written as DNA, the CDR3 is TGTGCCAGCAGTTTATCCCCGGGGGGCCAGCCCCAGCATTTT.

This clonotype has ten or more counts. The chain is built from TRBV20-1 and TRBJ2-7, with TRBD2 as a possible D gene (6 bases). The V end lost 2 bases, the J end lost 2 bases, and 10 bases lay between the germline ends. Germline V gene sequence: CDR1 DFQATT, CDR2 SNEGSKA (reference sequence). The CDR3 loop spans 13 amino acids. The CDR3, as DNA: TGCAGTGCTAGATTCGGGGGAACCTACGAGCAGTACTTC. Protein: CSARFGGTYEQYF.

The chain carries TRBV2 and TRBJ1-3; 8 positions match TRBD1. Per the germline V gene, CDR1 is SNHLY and CDR2 is FYNNEI. The CDR3 contains 16 residues. Unmatched junction bases numbered 6, after V lost 5 bases and J lost 0 bases. The CDR3 protein is CASSTQGALSGNTIYF. CDR3 bases: TGTGCCAGCAGTACCCAGGGGGCCCTCTCTGGAAACACCATATATTTT.

This clonotype appeared a single time. The DNA of the CDR3 is TGTGCCAGTAGTAACTGGGAAGGTGGCTACACCTTC. It encodes CASSNWEGGYTF. The rearrangement uses TRBV19 and TRBJ1-2, with D hard to call. V was pared by 4 bases and J by 7 bases, with 10 bases between. Germline V lookup: CDR1 LNHDA, CDR2 SQIVND (reference sequence). The CDR3 spans 12 residues.

This clonotype was counted ten times or more. J is TRBJ1-5 and V is TRBV11-2; no definite D call. Germline V CDR1 and CDR2: SGHAT, FQNNGV. Trimming pared 10 bases from V and 3 bases from J, leaving 19 bases between. This CDR3 has 15 amino acids. The CDR3 DNA reads TGTGCCACCCTACCTCAGTCGATCCTCAATCAGCCCCAGCATTTT. Translated: CATLPQSILNQPQHF.

This clonotype was seen many times. This chain links TRBV6-5 with TRBJ1-2; tentatively, D is TRBD1 (5 bases). The germline V gene encodes CDR1 MNHEY and CDR2 SVGAGI. The CDR3 has 15 residues. Deletions cut 2 bases from V and 2 bases from J, with 12 bases between. CDR3: CASSYVGRVNYGYTF. As DNA, the CDR3 is TGTGCCAGCAGTTACGTGGGCAGGGTGAACTATGGCTACACCTTC.

This clonotype was picked up many times. This chain joins TRBV25-1 and TRBJ1-2; D remains unclear. V gave up 2 bases and J gave up 4 bases, with 8 bases separating them. The CDR3 length is 13 residues. CDR1 is MGHDK, CDR2 SYGVNS, per germline. Here the CDR3 DNA reads TGTGCCAGCAGTGAAGAATTCTCCTATGGCTACACCTTC. Residues: CASSEEFSYGYTF.

This clonotype was seen more than once but under ten times. The V and J genes are TRBV6-5 and TRBJ1-2; 7 bases line up with TRBD1. Per germline, CDR1 MNHEY and CDR2 SVGAGI. This CDR3 is built from 14 residues. The J segment lost 8 bases and the V segment lost 8 bases, leaving 14 bases of the junction unmatched. CDR3: CASRFGGGGGGYTF. The CDR3 DNA reads TGTGCCAGCCGGTTCGGAGGGGGCGGTGGCGGCTACACCTTC.

The genes are TRBV9 and TRBJ2-5; TRBD1 is a possible D gene (7 bases). Trimming stripped 4 bases from V and 4 bases from J, with 17 bases between. The CDR3 extends over 15 amino acids. Germline-derived CDR1 and CDR2 are SGDLS and YYNGEE. The CDR3: CASSQGGAGGETQYF. The CDR3, as DNA: TGTGCCAGCAGCCAGGGGGGCGCAGGGGGAGAGACCCAGTACTTC. Full variable domain (missing parts from reference TRBV9 and TRBJ2-5): DSGVTQTPKHLITATGQRVTLRCSPRSGDLSVYWYQQSLDQGLQFLIQYYNGEERAKGNILERFSAQQFPDLHSELNLSSLELGDSALYFCASSQGGAGGETQYFGPGTRLLVL.

The table lists this clonotype with a few counts. The chain couples TRBV30 to TRBJ2-5; D gene uncertain. CDR1 GTSNPN and CDR2 SVGIG come from the germline V gene (reference sequence). The CDR3 totals 11 residues. Here the CDR3 reads CAFGIGETQYF. Here the CDR3 DNA reads TGTGCGTTTGGGATTGGAGAGACCCAGTACTTC.

There are many counts of this clonotype. The chain uses TRBV2 and TRBJ1-3; 11 nucleotides agree with TRBD1. The CDR3 contains 15 residues. The ends lost 7 bases at V and 5 bases at J; junction bases unmatched: 7. The germline V gene has CDR1 SNHLY and CDR2 FYNNEI. Written as DNA, the CDR3 is TGTGCCAGCACGGCGGACAGGGGGCGAAGAAACACCATATATTTT. It codes for CASTADRGRRNTIYF.

The chain joins TRBV3-1 to TRBJ2-7; tentative D call: TRBD2 (6 bases). The germline V and J ends were trimmed by 3 bases and 2 bases, with 14 bases remaining between them. Germline V CDR1 and CDR2: LGHDT, YNNKEL (reference sequence). This CDR3 is built from 15 residues. The CDR3 region has the DNA TGTGCCAGCAGCCAGGGACTCCAACAAACCTACGAGCAGTACTTC. It is translated as CASSQGLQQTYEQYF.

The chain uses TRBV28 and TRBJ1-2; possible D gene TRBD1, 5 bases. V was pared by 5 bases and J by 8 bases, with 12 bases between. The germline gives CDR1 MDHEN, CDR2 SYDVKM. The CDR3 loop spans 12 amino acids. CDR3 in amino acids: CASSARGLGYTF. The CDR3 nucleotides are TGTGCCAGCAGTGCGAGGGGACTGGGCTACACCTTC.

Many counts were recorded for this clonotype. The chain joins TRBV7-2 to TRBJ1-2; D is unresolved. The CDR3 spans 11 residues. Germline V CDR1 and CDR2: SGHTA, FQGNSA. The V end lost 2 bases, the J end lost 5 bases, and 3 bases lay between the germline ends. CDR3 amino acids: CASSLLYGYTF. DNA of the CDR3: TGTGCCAGCAGCTTACTGTATGGCTACACCTTC.

This chain joins TRBV5-1 and TRBJ1-3; 9 bases map to TRBD1. The V gene's germline CDR1 is SGHRS and CDR2 YFSETQ. The trim removed 0 bases at V and 4 bases at J, leaving 2 bases unmatched. The CDR3 consists of 15 residues. CDR3 loop: CASSLDRGRGNTIYF. CDR3 DNA: TGCGCCAGCAGCTTGGACAGGGGGCGAGGAAACACCATATATTTT.

Many counts were recorded for this clonotype. The chain combines TRBV6-2 or TRBV6-3 with TRBJ1-6; the D gene is possibly TRBD1 (5 bases). This CDR3 has 16 amino acids. Trimming pared 2 bases from V and 2 bases from J, leaving 10 bases between. From germline, CDR1 is MNHEY and CDR2 SVGEGT. The DNA for the CDR3 is TGTGCCAGCAGTTACGGGGGACCTCCCTATAATTCACCCCTCCACTTT. Encoded protein: CASSYGGPPYNSPLHF.

This clonotype was counted at least ten times. This sequence joins TRBV6-2 or TRBV6-3 and TRBJ2-7; 7 bases agree with TRBD1. J gave up 0 bases and V 0 bases, and 5 bases lay outside the gene matches. The CDR3 is 16 amino acids. Germline lookup yields CDR1 MNHEY and CDR2 SVGEGT. The CDR3 DNA follows: TGTGCCAGCAGTTACTCGGGACAGCAGAGCTCCTACGAGCAGTACTTC. Translated, it gives CASSYSGQQSSYEQYF.

This clonotype was seen many times. This chain joins TRBV20-1 and TRBJ1-1; D is ambiguous. The ends were cut back, 0 bases at V and 7 bases at J, with 12 bases in the middle. The CDR3 covers 13 residues. Germline loops: CDR1 DFQATT, CDR2 SNEGSKA (reference sequence). Written as DNA, the CDR3 is TGCAGTGCTAGAGATAGGACGGCGATTGAAGCTTTCTTT. Protein: CSARDRTAIEAFF.

The sample holds many counts of this clonotype. V is TRBV6-5 and J is TRBJ2-7; D possibly matches TRBD1 or TRBD2 (5 bases each). Germline lookup yields CDR1 MNHEY and CDR2 SVGAGI. The ends were cut back, 0 bases at V and 1 base at J, with 7 bases in the middle. The CDR3 contains 14 residues. The CDR3: CASSYSGDSYEQYF. The CDR3 nucleotides read TGTGCCAGCAGTTACTCGGGGGATTCCTACGAGCAGTACTTC.

The sample holds many counts of this clonotype. The chain is built from TRBV7-2 and TRBJ1-2, with a tentative D call TRBD1 (6 bases). V was cut by 2 bases and J by 7 bases, with 11 bases left in between. This CDR3 has 13 amino acids. The germline V gene has CDR1 SGHTA and CDR2 FQGNSA. The CDR3 spells CASSLRGWSGYTF. CDR3 coding DNA: TGTGCCAGCAGCTTAAGGGGGTGGAGTGGCTACACCTTC.

This clonotype was detected ten times or more. This chain joins TRBV30 and TRBJ2-2; a possible D gene is TRBD2 (5 bases). CDR3 length equals 19 residues. Germline V gives CDR1 GTSNPN, CDR2 SVGIG (reference sequence). The V end lost 0 bases, the J end lost 6 bases, and 26 bases lay between the germline ends. The CDR3 bases are TGTGCCTGGAGTGTACGGTTCAGGTGGGAGACCCTTCGGTCCGGGGAGCTGTTTTTT. Its protein product is CAWSVRFRWETLRSGELFF.

This rearrangement joins TRBV6-2 or TRBV6-3 to TRBJ1-5; D uncertain. V lost 2 bases to trimming and J lost 5 bases, with 4 bases between them. Germline CDR1 is MNHEY and CDR2 is SVGEGT. The CDR3 extends over 12 amino acids. The CDR3 DNA follows: TGTGCCAGCAGTTACCCGTATCAGCCCCAGCATTTT. As protein: CASSYPYQPQHF.

This chain connects TRBV11-2 to TRBJ2-2, with D maybe TRBD1 (6 bases). The CDR3 consists of 13 residues. Per germline, CDR1 SGHAT and CDR2 FQNNGV. V lost 7 bases and J lost 3, with 9 bases in between. CDR3 sequence: CASTGQHTGELFF. The CDR3 DNA sequence: TGTGCCAGCACCGGACAGCACACCGGGGAGCTGTTTTTT.

This clonotype was seen at least ten times. The chain is built from TRBV12-3 or TRBV12-4 and TRBJ1-5, with 7 bases identical to TRBD1. V gave up 5 bases and J gave up 4 bases; unmatched junction bases: 8. The CDR3 has 15 amino acids. CDR3 amino acids: CASSAPDRVNQPQHF. CDR3 DNA sequence: TGTGCCAGCAGTGCGCCAGACAGGGTAAATCAGCCCCAGCATTTT.